This T cell receptor (beta chain) was sequenced in a study of OX40 agonist ivuxolimab in advanced cancers. Generated by immunoSEQ multiplex PCR, the TCRdb table keeps only in-frame clones and is missing some. This sample has tens of thousands of clones; over 75% occur once, and the top ten carry roughly 19%. This clone appeared once. CDR1 and CDR2 from the germline V gene are GTSNPN and SVGIG (reference sequence). V lost 0 bases and J 6 bases, leaving 5 bases between the germline ends. The CDR3 runs 11 residues. Blood specimens came from baseline, cycle 4 day 1, and cycle 7 day 1. The chain combines TRBV30 with TRBJ1-2, with D hard to call. This receptor was taken from an adult with an advanced solid tumor such as melanoma, head and neck, liver or kidney cancer. Sequencing used CD4+ or CD8+ T cells sorted from blood, obtained in a trial of the OX40 agonist ivuxolimab. DNA of the CDR3: TGTGCCTGGAGTGTAAGCCATGGCTACACCTTC. This codes for CAWSVSHGYTF.